This T cell receptor (beta chain) is drawn from a study of blood T cell repertoires in COVID-19. About the research overall: Spain, Italy and the United States supplied samples that represented acute and convalescent COVID-19. Sources were T cells, B-cell-depleted T cells, or PBMCs; the material itself was cDNA or gDNA.

While infection was still active, Seattle patients were enrolled and then followed longitudinally. Per the original data handling: Reference gene primers were amplified, and this amplification served to estimate nucleated cell counts. Some clones are missing from TCRdb's copy, which holds only in-frame ones; the method was immunoSEQ multiplex PCR. The V and J calls and clone size are taken from that table; D and trimming were inferred from the DNA. In the table there are roughly 400,000 clones, approximately 87% of which are singletons. Germline V gene sequence: CDR1 LNHNV, CDR2 YYDKDF (reference sequence). This CDR3 has 14 residues. The junction had 9 bases not matched to a gene; V was cut back by 4 bases and J by 12 bases.

This TCR derives from a woman aged 55-70 years with COVID-19, enrolled during active disease. The J gene is TRBJ1-4, the V gene TRBV15, with 9 nucleotides matching TRBD1. The sequenced material came from peripheral blood. DNA of the CDR3: TGTGCCACCAGCAAGCAGGGGGACAGGGAAGAACTGTTTTTT. Residues: CATSKQGDREELFF.